This T cell receptor beta chain is from a study of T cell responses to AZD1222 COVID-19 vaccine. Study-level results: Just a handful of people given AZD1222 tested seropositive at baseline. The donors showed a predominance of white British ancestry and of females, with possible underestimation of clonal diversity. Increases in Spike-specific TCR breadth and depth were seen after two AZD1222 doses.

A remark on this clone: The antigen remains undetermined.

The CDR3 length is 11 residues. Germline-derived CDR1 and CDR2 are SEHNR and FQNEAQ (reference sequence). V was shortened by 7 bases and J by 4 bases, with 8 bases between the two germline ends. TCRdb's copy holds only in-frame clones and misses some; the assay was immunoSEQ multiplex PCR. The table has 90,000 to 150,000 clones, 88% seen once. The origin of this receptor is an adult in good health. This sample comprised peripheral blood, obtained on day 0 of AZD1222 vaccination. V and J are TRBV7-9 and TRBJ2-7; D gene unclear. The chain's CDR3 is CASMIGYEQYF. The CDR3 region has the DNA TGTGCCAGCATGATTGGGTACGAGCAGTACTTC.